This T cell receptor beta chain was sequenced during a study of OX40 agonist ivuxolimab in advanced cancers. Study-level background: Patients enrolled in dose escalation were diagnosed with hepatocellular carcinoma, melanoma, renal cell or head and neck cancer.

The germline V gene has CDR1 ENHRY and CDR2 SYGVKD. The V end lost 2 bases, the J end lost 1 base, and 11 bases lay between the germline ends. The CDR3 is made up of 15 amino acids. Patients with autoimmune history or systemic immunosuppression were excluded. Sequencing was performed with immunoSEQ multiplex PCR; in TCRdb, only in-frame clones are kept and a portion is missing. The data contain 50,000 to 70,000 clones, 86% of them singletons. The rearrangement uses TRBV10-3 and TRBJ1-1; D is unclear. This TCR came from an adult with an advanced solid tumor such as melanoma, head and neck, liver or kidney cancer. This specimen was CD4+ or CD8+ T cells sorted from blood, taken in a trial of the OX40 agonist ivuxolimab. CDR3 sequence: CAISEVGQSNTEAFF. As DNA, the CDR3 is TGTGCCATCAGTGAGGTAGGGCAGTCGAACACTGAAGCTTTCTTT.